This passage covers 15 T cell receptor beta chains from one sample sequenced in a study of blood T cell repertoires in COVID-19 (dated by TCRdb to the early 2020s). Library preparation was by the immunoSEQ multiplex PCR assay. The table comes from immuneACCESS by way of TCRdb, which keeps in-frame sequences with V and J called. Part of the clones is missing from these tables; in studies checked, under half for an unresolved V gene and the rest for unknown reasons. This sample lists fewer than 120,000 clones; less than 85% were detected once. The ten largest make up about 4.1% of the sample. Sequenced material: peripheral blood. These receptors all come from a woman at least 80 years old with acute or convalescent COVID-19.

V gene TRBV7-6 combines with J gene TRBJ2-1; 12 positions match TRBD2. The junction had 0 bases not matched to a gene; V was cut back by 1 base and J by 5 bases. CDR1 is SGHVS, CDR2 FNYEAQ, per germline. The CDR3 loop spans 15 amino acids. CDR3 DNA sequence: TGTGCCAGCAGCTTAGGACTAGCGGGAGACAATGAGCAGTTCTTC. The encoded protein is CASSLGLAGDNEQFF.

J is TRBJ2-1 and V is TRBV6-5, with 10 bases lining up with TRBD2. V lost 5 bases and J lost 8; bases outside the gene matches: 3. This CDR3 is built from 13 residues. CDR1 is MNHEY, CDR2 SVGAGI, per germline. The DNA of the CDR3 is TGTGCCAGCAGTAGCGGGGGGGAATATGAGCAGTTCTTC. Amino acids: CASSSGGEYEQFF.

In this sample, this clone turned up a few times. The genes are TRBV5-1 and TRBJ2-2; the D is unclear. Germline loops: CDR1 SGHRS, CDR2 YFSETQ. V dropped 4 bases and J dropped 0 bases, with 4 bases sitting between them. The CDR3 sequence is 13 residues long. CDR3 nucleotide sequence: TGCGCCAGCAGCCCCTCGAACACCGGGGAGCTGTTTTTT. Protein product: CASSPSNTGELFF.

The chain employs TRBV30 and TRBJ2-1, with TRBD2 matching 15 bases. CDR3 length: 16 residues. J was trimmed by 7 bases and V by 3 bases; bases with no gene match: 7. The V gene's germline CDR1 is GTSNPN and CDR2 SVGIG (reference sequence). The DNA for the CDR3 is TGTGCCTGGAGCCGAACCGGGACTAGCGGGAGGAATGAGCAGTTCTTC. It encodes CAWSRTGTSGRNEQFF.

The CDR3 sequence: CASSPHSDTEAFF. For the CDR3, the DNA is TGTGCCAGTAGTCCGCATTCGGACACTGAAGCTTTCTTT. This sequence joins TRBV19 and TRBJ1-1, with no clear D. Trimming took off 5 bases at V and 3 bases at J, with 10 bases between the two ends. Germline CDR1 is LNHDA and CDR2 is SQIVND (reference sequence). This CDR3 contains 13 residues.

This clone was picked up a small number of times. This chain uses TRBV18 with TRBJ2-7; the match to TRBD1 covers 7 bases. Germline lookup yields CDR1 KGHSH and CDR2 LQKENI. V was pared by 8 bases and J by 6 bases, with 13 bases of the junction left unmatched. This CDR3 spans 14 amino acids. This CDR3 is CASGAQGDKLEQYF. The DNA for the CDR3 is TGTGCCAGCGGGGCGCAGGGGGATAAGCTCGAGCAGTACTTC.

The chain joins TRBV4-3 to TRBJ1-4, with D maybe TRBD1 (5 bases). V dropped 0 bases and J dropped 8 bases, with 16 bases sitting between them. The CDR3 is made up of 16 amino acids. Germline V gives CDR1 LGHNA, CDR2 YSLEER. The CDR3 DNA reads TGCGCCAGCAGCCAAGATCGGACCGGGGGGGGAGAAAAACTGTTTTTT. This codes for CASSQDRTGGGEKLFF.

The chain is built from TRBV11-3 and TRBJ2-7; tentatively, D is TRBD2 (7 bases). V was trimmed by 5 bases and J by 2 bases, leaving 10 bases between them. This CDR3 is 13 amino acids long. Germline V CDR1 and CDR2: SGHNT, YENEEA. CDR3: CASSAGGPYEQYF. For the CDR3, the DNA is TGTGCCAGCAGCGCCGGGGGGCCCTACGAGCAGTACTTC.

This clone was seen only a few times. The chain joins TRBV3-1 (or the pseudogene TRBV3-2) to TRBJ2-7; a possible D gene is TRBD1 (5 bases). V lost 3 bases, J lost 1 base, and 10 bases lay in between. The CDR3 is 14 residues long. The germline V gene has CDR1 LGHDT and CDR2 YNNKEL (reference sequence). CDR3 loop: CASSHSYRSYEQYF. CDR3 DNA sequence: TGTGCCAGCAGCCATTCGTACAGGTCCTACGAGCAGTACTTC.

The CDR3 nucleotides read TGTGCCAGCAGCACCCCCTTGCTAGCGGGAGCTGAGACCCAGTACTTC. Amino acid sequence: CASSTPLLAGAETQYF. V gene TRBV5-6 combines with J gene TRBJ2-5, with 10 bases aligning to TRBD2. Germline CDR1 reads SGHDT; CDR2 reads YYEEEE. The V gene end was trimmed by 4 bases and the J gene end by 5 bases; junction bases not matched to a gene: 11. The CDR3 has 16 residues.

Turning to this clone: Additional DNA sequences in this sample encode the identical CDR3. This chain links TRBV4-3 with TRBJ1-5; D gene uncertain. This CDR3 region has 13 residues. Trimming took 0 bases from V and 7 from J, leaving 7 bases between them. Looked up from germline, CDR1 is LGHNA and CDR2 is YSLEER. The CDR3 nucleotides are TGCGCCAGCAGCCAAGATAGAGGCCAGCCCCAGCATTTT. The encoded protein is CASSQDRGQPQHF.

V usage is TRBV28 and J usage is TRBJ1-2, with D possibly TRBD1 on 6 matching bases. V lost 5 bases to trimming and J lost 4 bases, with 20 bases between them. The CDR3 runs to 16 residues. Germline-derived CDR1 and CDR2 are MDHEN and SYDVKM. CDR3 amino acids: CASSLTQPTGSYGYTF. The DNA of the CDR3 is TGTGCCAGCAGTCTTACACAACCTACAGGGTCCTATGGCTACACCTTC.

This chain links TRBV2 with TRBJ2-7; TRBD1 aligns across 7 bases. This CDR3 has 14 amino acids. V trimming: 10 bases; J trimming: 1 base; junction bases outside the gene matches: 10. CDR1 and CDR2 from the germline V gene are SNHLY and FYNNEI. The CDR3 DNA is TGTGCCACTCTACGGGACAGAGTTTCCTACGAGCAGTACTTC. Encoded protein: CATLRDRVSYEQYF.

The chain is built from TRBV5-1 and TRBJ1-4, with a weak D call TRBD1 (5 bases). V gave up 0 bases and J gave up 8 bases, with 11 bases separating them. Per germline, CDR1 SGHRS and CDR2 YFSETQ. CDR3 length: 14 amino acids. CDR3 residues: CASSLGQGREKLFF. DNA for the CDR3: TGCGCCAGCAGCTTGGGCCAGGGAAGAGAAAAACTGTTTTTT.

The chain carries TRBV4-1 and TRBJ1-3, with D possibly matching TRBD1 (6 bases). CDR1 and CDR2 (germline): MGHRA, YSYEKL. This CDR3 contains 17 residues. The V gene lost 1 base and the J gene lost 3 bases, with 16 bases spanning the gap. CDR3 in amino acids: CASSQAPQGEFGNTIYF. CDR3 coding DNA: TGCGCCAGCAGCCAAGCCCCACAGGGTGAGTTTGGAAACACCATATATTTT.